What follows are 8 T cell receptor beta chains derived from one specimen sequenced in a study of shared clonotypes between healthy human individuals. CD45RO negativity and positive selection for CCR7 defined naive CD8 cells, a population that excluded terminally differentiated effector memory CD45RA+ cells. Clones were read by immunoSEQ multiplex PCR, and TCRdb kept only the in-frame ones, dropping some. The data show about 2.1 million clones, around 95% seen once. The sequencing input was naive CD8+ T cells from PBMCs. Every receptor here comes from a man aged 18 to 35 in good health. Some clones in this sample may be carry-over from other donors' samples.

The rearrangement links TRBV7-2 to TRBJ2-1, with D uncertain. Germline loops: CDR1 SGHTA, CDR2 FQGNSA. V lost 0 bases and J 4 bases, leaving 7 bases between the germline ends. This CDR3 contains 14 residues. The CDR3 is CASSLASGYNEQFF. CDR3 nucleotide sequence: TGTGCCAGCAGCTTAGCCTCCGGGTACAATGAGCAGTTCTTC.

The chain has TRBV11-3 and TRBJ1-1, with TRBD1 as a possible D gene (5 bases). CDR1 is SGHNT, CDR2 YENEEA, per germline. The CDR3 runs 14 residues. The V and J ends lost 1 base and 4 bases respectively, with 10 bases between them. CDR3 residues: CASSLGPQGTEAFF. CDR3 DNA sequence: TGTGCCAGCAGCTTAGGTCCCCAGGGCACTGAAGCTTTCTTT.

The chain couples TRBV29-1 to TRBJ2-4, with 8 bases identical to TRBD1. Germline V gene data show CDR1 as SQVTM and CDR2 as ANQGSEA. The CDR3 sequence is 13 residues long. The ends lost 4 bases at V and 9 bases at J; junction bases unmatched: 8. In DNA form, the CDR3 reads TGCAGCGTTGTGGACAGGGAAGATGGCATTCAGTACTTC. This sequence encodes CSVVDREDGIQYF.

CDR3 region: CASSQVHLGNTEAFF. CDR3 DNA: TGCGCCAGCAGCCAAGTCCATCTGGGGAACACTGAAGCTTTCTTT. The chain has TRBV4-3 and TRBJ1-1; D ambiguous. Germline CDR1 LGHNA, CDR2 YSLEER. Trimming stripped 1 base from V and 1 base from J, with 10 bases between. This CDR3 comprises 15 residues.

J is TRBJ1-1 and V is TRBV4-1; 7 nucleotides align to TRBD1. Trimming removed 2 bases from V and 0 bases from J; junction bases left unmatched: 12. The CDR3 consists of 18 residues. Germline lookup yields CDR1 MGHRA and CDR2 YSYEKL. The CDR3 reads CASSQKTGKERMNTEAFF. The DNA for the CDR3 is TGCGCCAGCAGCCAAAAGACAGGGAAGGAGAGGATGAACACTGAAGCTTTCTTT.

The rearrangement uses TRBV12-5 and TRBJ1-1; TRBD1 is a possible D gene (6 bases). Germline-derived CDR1 and CDR2 are LGHNT and FRNRAP. This CDR3 has 12 residues. Trimming took off 7 bases at V and 8 bases at J, with 14 bases between the two ends. CDR3 nucleotide sequence: TGTGCTAGTGCCCCGGACAGTCCAGAAGCTTTCTTT. Its protein is CASAPDSPEAFF.

The chain carries TRBV15 and TRBJ2-7, with a weak D call TRBD2 (5 bases). The CDR3 loop spans 15 amino acids. The germline V gene has CDR1 LNHNV and CDR2 YYDKDF (reference sequence). With 0 bases removed from V and 2 bases from J, the gap between germline ends came to 11 bases. CDR3 amino acids: CATSREGSIPYEQYF. In nucleotides, the CDR3 is TGTGCCACCAGCAGAGAAGGGAGCATCCCCTACGAGCAGTACTTC. The whole variable domain, filled in from reference TRBV15 and TRBJ2-7, reads DAMVIQNPRYQVTQFGKPVTLSCSQTLNHNVMYWYQQKSSQAPKLLFHYYDKDFNNEADTPDNFQSRRPNTSFCFLDIRSPGLGDTAMYLCATSREGSIPYEQYFGPGTRLTVT.

As DNA, the CDR3 is TGTGCCAGCAGCCAAGATCCCCCGACTACCTACGAGCAGTACTTC. It yields the protein CASSQDPPTTYEQYF. The V and J genes are TRBV4-2 and TRBJ2-7, with D perhaps matching TRBD2 (5 bases). Germline values: CDR1 LGHNA, CDR2 YNFKEQ. The length of the CDR3 is 15 residues. Trimming stripped 0 bases from V and 2 bases from J, with 11 bases between.